Following are 10 T cell receptor beta chains from one sample sequenced in a study of blood T cells in healthy people across ages. The authors ran a second PCR of roughly 7 to 11 cycles using a sample-barcoded 5' primer and a J-beta primer mix. TCRdb reprocessed the 5' RACE reads with MiXCR, giving one entry per CDR3 protein. The sample contains more than 650,000 distinct CDR3 sequences, about a fifth of which appear only once. Source material: blood. The receptor set was obtained from a man between 65 and 85 years old in good health.

The rearrangement uses TRBV20-1 and TRBJ2-1, with D tentatively TRBD2 (6 bases). CDR3 length equals 14 residues. V lost 3 bases, J lost 7 bases, and 16 bases lay in between. Germline loops: CDR1 DFQATT, CDR2 SNEGSKA (reference sequence). CDR3 loop: CSASRTLARNEQFF. The CDR3 nucleotides read TGCAGTGCTAGCAGGACGCTAGCGAGAAATGAGCAGTTCTTC.

The chain employs TRBV5-1 and TRBJ1-1; 10 bases are shared with TRBD1. V shed 0 bases, J shed 6 bases, and the junction held 5 bases outside the gene matches. The CDR3 loop spans 15 amino acids. Germline V gene data show CDR1 as SGHRS and CDR2 as YFSETQ. Here the CDR3 reads CASSLAGDRGSEAFF. The CDR3 nucleotides are TGCGCCAGCAGCTTGGCCGGGGACAGGGGTTCTGAAGCTTTCTTT.

The chain links TRBV21-1 to TRBJ2-5; the D call of TRBD1 is as the table states it, not checked on the DNA. The J call may be mistaken, given a closer DNA end match to TRBJ2-1. TRBV21-1 is noted as a pseudogene. This CDR3 comprises 15 residues. This CDR3 reads CASSRDRGGYNEQFF. The DNA of the CDR3 is TGTGCCAGCAGCAGGGACAGGGGCGGGTACAATGAGCAGTTCTTC.

The chain couples TRBV20-1 to TRBJ2-7; maybe TRBD1 (5 bases). CDR1 is DFQATT and CDR2 is SNEGSKA in the germline V gene (reference sequence). The CDR3 extends over 13 amino acids. V lost 3 bases to trimming and J lost 4 bases, with 13 bases between them. CDR3 protein: CSASEAGLYEQYF. The CDR3 DNA reads as TGCAGTGCTAGTGAGGCAGGGCTTTACGAGCAGTACTTC.

The chain is built from TRBV6-4 and TRBJ1-1; D gene ambiguous. CDR1 is MRHNA and CDR2 is SNTAGT in the germline V gene. The V gene lost 5 bases and the J gene lost 6 bases, with 13 bases spanning the gap. This CDR3 is built from 13 residues. As DNA, the CDR3 is TGTGCCAGCAGTAATCTGGGCGGCTCTGAAGCTTTCTTT. This encodes CASSNLGGSEAFF.

A few counts support this clonotype. The V and J genes are TRBV18 and TRBJ2-3, with D maybe TRBD1 (6 bases). The V and J ends lost 4 bases and 4 bases respectively, with 9 bases between them. There are 13 residues in the CDR3. The germline gives CDR1 KGHSH, CDR2 LQKENI. The CDR3 protein is CASSRGTSDTQYF. CDR3 DNA sequence: TGTGCCAGCTCACGGGGGACATCAGATACGCAGTATTTT.

The chain joins TRBV29-1 to TRBJ2-5; weak D call: TRBD1 (6 bases). The J call may be faulty, since TRBJ2-7 better matches the DNA end. Germline assignment: CDR1 SQVTM and CDR2 ANQGSEA. CDR3 length: 15 residues. DNA of the CDR3: TGCAGCGTTGGGTGGACAGTCGTTCGATTAAGCGAGCAGTACGTC. Protein: CSVGWTVVRLSEQYV.

This sequence joins TRBV19 and TRBJ1-2, with a possible D match to TRBD1 (5 bases). Looked up from germline, CDR1 is LNHDA and CDR2 is SQIVND (reference sequence). V lost 5 bases and J 6 bases, leaving 13 bases between the germline ends. The CDR3 length is 13 residues. CDR3 region: CASSSSLGDGYTF. CDR3 bases: TGTGCCAGTAGTTCGTCACTGGGGGATGGCTACACCTTC.

The chain links TRBV29-1 to TRBJ1-1, with TRBD1 matching over 8 bases. Germline V lookup: CDR1 SQVTM, CDR2 ANQGSEA. V shed 5 bases and J 4 bases; nucleotides not matched to a gene: 6. The CDR3 is made up of 13 amino acids. CDR3 protein: CSVLGQGGTEAFF. The DNA of the CDR3 is TGCAGCGTTCTCGGACAGGGTGGCACTGAAGCTTTCTTT.

This clonotype was observed once. This sequence joins TRBV9 and TRBJ1-5; no firm D call. The V gene's germline CDR1 is SGDLS and CDR2 YYNGEE. The germline V and J ends were trimmed by 0 bases and 5 bases, with 6 bases remaining between them. The length of the CDR3 is 13 residues. CDR3 sequence reads: CASSVDPDQPQHF. The CDR3 coding sequence is TGTGCCAGCAGCGTAGACCCCGATCAGCCCCAGCATTTT.